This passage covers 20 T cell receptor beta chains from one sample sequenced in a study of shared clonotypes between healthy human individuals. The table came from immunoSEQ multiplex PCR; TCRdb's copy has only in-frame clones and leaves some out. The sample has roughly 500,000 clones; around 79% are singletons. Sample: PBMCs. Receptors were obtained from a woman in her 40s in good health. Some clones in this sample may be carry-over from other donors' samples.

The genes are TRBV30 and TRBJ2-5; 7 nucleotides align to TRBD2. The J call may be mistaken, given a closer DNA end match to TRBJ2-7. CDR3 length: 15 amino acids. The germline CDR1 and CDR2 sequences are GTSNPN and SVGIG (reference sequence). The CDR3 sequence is CAWSLRFVGGPEQYF. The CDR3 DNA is TGTGCCTGGAGTCTAAGGTTTGTGGGAGGGCCCGAGCAGTACTTC.

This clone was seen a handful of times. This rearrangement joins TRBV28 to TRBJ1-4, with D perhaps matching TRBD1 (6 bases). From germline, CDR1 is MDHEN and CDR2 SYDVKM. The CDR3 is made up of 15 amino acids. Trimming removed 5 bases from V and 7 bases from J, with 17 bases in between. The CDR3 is CASSEQGWGGEKLFF. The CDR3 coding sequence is TGTGCCAGCAGTGAACAGGGCTGGGGTGGTGAAAAACTGTTTTTT. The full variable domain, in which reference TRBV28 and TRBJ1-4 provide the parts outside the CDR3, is DVKVTQSSRYLVKRTGEKVFLECVQDMDHENMFWYRQDPGLGLRLIYFSYDVKMKEKGDIPEGYSVSREKKERFSLILESASTNQTSMYLCASSEQGWGGEKLFFGSGTQLSVL.

CDR3: CARSVTPDRGREGYTF. DNA of the CDR3: TGTGCCAGATCGGTAACCCCGGACAGGGGGCGCGAGGGCTACACCTTC. The V gene is TRBV10-3, the J gene TRBJ1-2, with 11 bases fitting TRBD1. V lost 10 bases and J lost 8; bases outside the gene matches: 18. CDR1 and CDR2 (germline): ENHRY, SYGVKD. The CDR3 covers 16 residues.

The CDR3 here is CASSHQGREQYF. The CDR3 nucleotides read TGTGCCAGCAGCCATCAGGGGCGCGAGCAGTACTTC. This rearrangement joins TRBV7-9 to TRBJ2-7; D is perhaps TRBD1 (6 bases). Germline V gives CDR1 SEHNR, CDR2 FQNEAQ (reference sequence). Trimming cost V 5 bases and J 6 bases, with 11 bases left between them. This CDR3 contains 12 residues. Filled out from reference TRBV7-9 and TRBJ2-7, the complete variable domain reads DTGVSQNPRHKITKRGQNVTFRCDPISEHNRLYWYRQTLGQGPEFLTYFQNEAQLEKSRLLSDRFSAERPKGSFSTLEIQRTEQGDSAMYLCASSHQGREQYFGPGTRLTVT.

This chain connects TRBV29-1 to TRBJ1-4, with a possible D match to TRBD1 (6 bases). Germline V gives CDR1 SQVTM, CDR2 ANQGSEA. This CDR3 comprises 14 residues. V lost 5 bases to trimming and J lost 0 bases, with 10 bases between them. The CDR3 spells CSVRAGATNEKLFF. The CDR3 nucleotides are TGCAGCGTTAGGGCAGGGGCAACTAATGAAAAACTGTTTTTT.

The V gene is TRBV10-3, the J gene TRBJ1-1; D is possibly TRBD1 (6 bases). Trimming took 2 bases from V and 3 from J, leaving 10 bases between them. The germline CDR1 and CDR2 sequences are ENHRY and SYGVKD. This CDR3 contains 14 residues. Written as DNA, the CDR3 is TGTGCCATCAGTGAGGGGGGCAGGGACACTGAAGCTTTCTTT. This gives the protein CAISEGGRDTEAFF.

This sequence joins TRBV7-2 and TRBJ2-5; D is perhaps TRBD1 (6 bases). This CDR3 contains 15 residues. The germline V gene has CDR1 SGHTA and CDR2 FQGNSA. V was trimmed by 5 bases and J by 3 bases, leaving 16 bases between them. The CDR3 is CASSPNSAGEETQYF. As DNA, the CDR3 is TGTGCCAGCAGCCCCAACTCCGCAGGGGAAGAGACCCAGTACTTC.

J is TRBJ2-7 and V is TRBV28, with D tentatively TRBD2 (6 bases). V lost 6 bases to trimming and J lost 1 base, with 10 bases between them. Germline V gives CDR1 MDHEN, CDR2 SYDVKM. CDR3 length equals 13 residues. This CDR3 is CASRRGRSYEQYF. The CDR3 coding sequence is TGTGCCAGCAGGCGGGGCAGGTCCTACGAGCAGTACTTC.

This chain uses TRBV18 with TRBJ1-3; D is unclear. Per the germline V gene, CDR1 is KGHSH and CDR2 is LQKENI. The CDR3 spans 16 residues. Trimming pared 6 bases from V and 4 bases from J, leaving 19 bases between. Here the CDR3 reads CASSEDTAGVGNTIYF. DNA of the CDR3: TGTGCCAGCTCGGAAGATACCGCCGGGGTCGGAAACACCATATATTTT.

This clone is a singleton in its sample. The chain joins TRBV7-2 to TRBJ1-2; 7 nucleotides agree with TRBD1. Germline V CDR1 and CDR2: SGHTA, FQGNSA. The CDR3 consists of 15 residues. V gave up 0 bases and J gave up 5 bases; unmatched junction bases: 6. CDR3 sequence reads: CASSLAFTGAYGYTF. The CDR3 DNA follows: TGTGCCAGCAGCTTAGCGTTTACAGGGGCTTATGGCTACACCTTC.

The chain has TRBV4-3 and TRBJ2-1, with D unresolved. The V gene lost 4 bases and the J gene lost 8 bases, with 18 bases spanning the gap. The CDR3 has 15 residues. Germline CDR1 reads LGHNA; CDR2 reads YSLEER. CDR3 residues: CASSPTPASPDEQFF. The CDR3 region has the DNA TGCGCCAGCAGCCCGACCCCCGCTAGTCCGGATGAGCAGTTCTTC.

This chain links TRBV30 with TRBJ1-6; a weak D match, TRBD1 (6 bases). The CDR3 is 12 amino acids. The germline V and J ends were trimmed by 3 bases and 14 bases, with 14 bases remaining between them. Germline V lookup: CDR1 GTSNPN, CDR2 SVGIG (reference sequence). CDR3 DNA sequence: TGTGCCTGGAGCGCGAGAGGGGGGTCCCTCCACTTT. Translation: CAWSARGGSLHF.

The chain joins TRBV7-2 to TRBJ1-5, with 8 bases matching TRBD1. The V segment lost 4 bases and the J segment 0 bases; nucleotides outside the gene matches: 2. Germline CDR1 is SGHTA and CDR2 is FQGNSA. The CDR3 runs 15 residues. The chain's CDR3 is CASSSTGGSNQPQHF. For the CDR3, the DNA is TGTGCCAGCAGCTCAACAGGGGGTAGCAATCAGCCCCAGCATTTT.

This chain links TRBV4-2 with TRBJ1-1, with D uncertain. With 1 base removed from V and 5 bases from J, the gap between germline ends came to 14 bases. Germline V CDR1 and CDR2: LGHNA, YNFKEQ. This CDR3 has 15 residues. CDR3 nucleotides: TGTGCCAGCAGCCAAGTTAGCGCCGGGGAAACTGAAGCTTTCTTT. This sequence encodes CASSQVSAGETEAFF.

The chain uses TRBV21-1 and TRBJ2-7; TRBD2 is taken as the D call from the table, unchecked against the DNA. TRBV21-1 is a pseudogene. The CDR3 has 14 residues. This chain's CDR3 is CASNGEGPPYEQYF. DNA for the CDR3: TGTGCCAGCAACGGTGAGGGTCCCCCCTACGAGCAGTACTTC.

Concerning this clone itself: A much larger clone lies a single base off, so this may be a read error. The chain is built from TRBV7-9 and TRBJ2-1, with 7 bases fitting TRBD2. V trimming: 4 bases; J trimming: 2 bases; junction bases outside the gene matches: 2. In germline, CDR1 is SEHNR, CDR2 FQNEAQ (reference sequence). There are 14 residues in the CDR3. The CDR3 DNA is TGTGCCAGCAGCTCTAGCGGACCCTACAATGAGCAGTTCTTC. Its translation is CASSSSGPYNEQFF.

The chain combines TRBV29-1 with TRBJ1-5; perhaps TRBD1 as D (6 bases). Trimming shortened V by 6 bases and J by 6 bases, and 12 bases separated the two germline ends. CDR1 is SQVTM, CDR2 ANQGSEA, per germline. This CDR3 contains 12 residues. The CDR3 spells CSVGTTGQPQHF. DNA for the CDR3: TGCAGCGTCGGGACAACGGGTCAGCCCCAGCATTTT.

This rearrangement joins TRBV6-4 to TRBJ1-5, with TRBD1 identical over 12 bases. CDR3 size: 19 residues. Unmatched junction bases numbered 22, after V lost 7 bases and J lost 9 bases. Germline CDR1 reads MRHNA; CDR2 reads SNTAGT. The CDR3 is CASIPRPGQGASIISPQHF. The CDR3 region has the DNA TGTGCCAGCATCCCTCGTCCGGGACAGGGGGCCTCTATCATCTCGCCCCAGCATTTT.

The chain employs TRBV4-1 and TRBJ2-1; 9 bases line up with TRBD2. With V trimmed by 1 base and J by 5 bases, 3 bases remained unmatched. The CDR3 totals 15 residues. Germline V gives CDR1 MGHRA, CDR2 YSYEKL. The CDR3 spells CASSQGLADDNEQFF. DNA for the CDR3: TGCGCCAGCAGCCAAGGACTAGCGGATGACAATGAGCAGTTCTTC.

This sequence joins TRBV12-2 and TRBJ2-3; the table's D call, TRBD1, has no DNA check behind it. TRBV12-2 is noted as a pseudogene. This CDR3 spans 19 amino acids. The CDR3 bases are TGTGCAAGTCGCTTAATGTTGCGCTCGGGACAGGGGGGCACAGATACGCAGTATTTT. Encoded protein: CASRLMLRSGQGGTDTQYF.